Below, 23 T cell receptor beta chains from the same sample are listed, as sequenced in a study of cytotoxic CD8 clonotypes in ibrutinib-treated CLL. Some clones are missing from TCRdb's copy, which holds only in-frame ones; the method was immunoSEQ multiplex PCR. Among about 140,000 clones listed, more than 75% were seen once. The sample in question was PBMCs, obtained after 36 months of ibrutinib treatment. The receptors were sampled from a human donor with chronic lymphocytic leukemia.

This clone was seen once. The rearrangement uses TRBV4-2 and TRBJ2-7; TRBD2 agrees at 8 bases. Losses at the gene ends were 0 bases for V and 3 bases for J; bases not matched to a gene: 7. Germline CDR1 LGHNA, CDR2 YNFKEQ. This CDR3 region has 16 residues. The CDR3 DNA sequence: TGTGCCAGCAGCCAAGATATGCGGGGGGACATCTACGAGCAGTACTTC. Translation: CASSQDMRGDIYEQYF.

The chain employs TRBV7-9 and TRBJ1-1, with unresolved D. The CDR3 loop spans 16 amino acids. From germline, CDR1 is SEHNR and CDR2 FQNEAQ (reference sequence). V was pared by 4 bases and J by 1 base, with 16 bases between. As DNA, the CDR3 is TGTGCCAGCAGCTCTCTTTCCGGCAGTGGGAACACTGAAGCTTTCTTT. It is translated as CASSSLSGSGNTEAFF.

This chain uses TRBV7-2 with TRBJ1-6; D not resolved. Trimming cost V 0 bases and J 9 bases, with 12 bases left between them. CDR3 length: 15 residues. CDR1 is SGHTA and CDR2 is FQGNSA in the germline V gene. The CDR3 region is CASSLAAEVRSPLHF. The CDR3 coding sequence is TGTGCCAGCAGCTTAGCGGCGGAGGTTCGTTCACCCCTCCACTTT.

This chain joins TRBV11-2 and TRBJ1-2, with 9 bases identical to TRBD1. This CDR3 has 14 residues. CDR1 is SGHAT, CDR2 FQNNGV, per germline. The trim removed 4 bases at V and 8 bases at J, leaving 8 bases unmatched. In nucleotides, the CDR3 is TGTGCCAGCAGCTCAATCGGGACAGGGCGAGGCTACACCTTC. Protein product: CASSSIGTGRGYTF.

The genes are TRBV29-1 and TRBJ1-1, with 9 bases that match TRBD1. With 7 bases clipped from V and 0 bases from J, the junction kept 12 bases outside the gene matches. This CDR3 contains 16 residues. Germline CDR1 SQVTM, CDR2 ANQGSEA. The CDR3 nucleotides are TGCAGCGCCGGGACAGGGCAATTTTCACTGAACACTGAAGCTTTCTTT. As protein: CSAGTGQFSLNTEAFF.

CDR3 region: CASSLEWETQYF. CDR3 bases: TGTGCCAGCAGCTTGGAGTGGGAGACCCAGTACTTC. This sequence joins TRBV5-4 and TRBJ2-5; D not certain. The germline V and J ends were trimmed by 0 bases and 5 bases, with 5 bases remaining between them. The CDR3 is made up of 12 amino acids. Germline-derived CDR1 and CDR2 are SGHNT and YYREEE (reference sequence). Together with reference TRBV5-4 and TRBJ2-5, the CDR3 gives the full variable domain: ETGVTQSPTHLIKTRGQQVTLRCSSQSGHNTVSWYQQALGQGPQFIFQYYREEENGRGNFPPRFSGLQFPNYSSELNVNALELDDSALYLCASSLEWETQYFGPGTRLLVL.

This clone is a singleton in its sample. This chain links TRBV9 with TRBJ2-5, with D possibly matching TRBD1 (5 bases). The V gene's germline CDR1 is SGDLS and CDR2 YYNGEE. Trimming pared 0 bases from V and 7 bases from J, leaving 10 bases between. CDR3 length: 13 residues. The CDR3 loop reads CASSVGGSRTQYF. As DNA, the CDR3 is TGTGCCAGCAGCGTAGGGGGCAGTCGGACCCAGTACTTC.

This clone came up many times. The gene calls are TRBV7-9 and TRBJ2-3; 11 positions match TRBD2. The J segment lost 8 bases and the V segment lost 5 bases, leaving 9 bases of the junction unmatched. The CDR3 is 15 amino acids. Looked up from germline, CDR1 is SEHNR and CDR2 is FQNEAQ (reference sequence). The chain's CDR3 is CASSPGLAEPGTQYF. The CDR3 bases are TGTGCCAGCAGCCCGGGACTAGCGGAACCGGGTACGCAGTATTTT.

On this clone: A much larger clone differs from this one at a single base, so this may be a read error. The CDR3 region has the DNA TGTGCCAGCAGACAGGGGAACAATCAGCCCCAGCATTTT. It codes for CASRQGNNQPQHF. The chain has TRBV6-5 and TRBJ1-5; 7 bases are a match to TRBD1. CDR1 is MNHEY and CDR2 is SVGAGI in the germline V gene. The CDR3 is 13 amino acids. V gave up 6 bases and J gave up 3 bases; unmatched junction bases: 2.

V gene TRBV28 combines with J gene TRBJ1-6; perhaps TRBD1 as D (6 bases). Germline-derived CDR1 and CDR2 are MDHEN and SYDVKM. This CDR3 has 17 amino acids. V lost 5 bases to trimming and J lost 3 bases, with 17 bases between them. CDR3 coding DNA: TGTGCCAGCAGTCCCCCCGGGGGGCGAGACTATAATTCACCCCTCCACTTT. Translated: CASSPPGGRDYNSPLHF.

DNA for the CDR3: TGTGCCAGCAGCTTAGGAGTTAGCGGGAGGACTAGCACAGATACGCAGTATTTT. This gives the protein CASSLGVSGRTSTDTQYF. The chain combines TRBV11-2 with TRBJ2-3; 10 bases line up with TRBD2. The CDR3 has 18 residues. CDR1 is SGHAT, CDR2 FQNNGV, per germline. Trimming removed 1 base from V and 0 bases from J; junction bases left unmatched: 7.

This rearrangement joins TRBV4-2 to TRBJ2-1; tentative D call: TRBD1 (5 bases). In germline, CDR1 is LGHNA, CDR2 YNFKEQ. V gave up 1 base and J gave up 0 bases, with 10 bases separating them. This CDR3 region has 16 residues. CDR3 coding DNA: TGTGCCAGCAGCCAAGGCCTCAGGGTCTCCTACAATGAGCAGTTCTTC. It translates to CASSQGLRVSYNEQFF.

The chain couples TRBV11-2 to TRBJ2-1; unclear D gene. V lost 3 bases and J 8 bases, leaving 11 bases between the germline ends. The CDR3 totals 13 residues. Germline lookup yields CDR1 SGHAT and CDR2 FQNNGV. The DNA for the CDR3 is TGTGCCAGCAGCTTGCCTTATCGGGATGAGCAGTTCTTC. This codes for CASSLPYRDEQFF.

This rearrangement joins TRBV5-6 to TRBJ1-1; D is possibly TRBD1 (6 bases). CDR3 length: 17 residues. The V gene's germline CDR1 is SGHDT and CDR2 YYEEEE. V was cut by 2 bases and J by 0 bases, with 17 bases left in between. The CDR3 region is CASSFETGHYLNTEAFF. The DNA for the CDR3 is TGTGCCAGCAGCTTTGAGACAGGCCATTACCTGAACACTGAAGCTTTCTTT. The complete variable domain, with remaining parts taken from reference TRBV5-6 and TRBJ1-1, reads DAGVTQSPTHLIKTRGQQVTLRCSPKSGHDTVSWYQQALGQGPQFIFQYYEEEERQRGNFPDRFSGHQFPNYSSELNVNALLLGDSALYLCASSFETGHYLNTEAFFGQGTRLTVV.

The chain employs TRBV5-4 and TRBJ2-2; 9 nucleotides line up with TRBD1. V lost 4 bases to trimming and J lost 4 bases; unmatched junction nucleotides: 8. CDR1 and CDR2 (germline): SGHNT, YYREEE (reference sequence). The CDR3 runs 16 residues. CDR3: CASSVWTGAATGELFF. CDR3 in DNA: TGTGCCAGCAGCGTCTGGACAGGGGCAGCCACCGGGGAGCTGTTTTTT.

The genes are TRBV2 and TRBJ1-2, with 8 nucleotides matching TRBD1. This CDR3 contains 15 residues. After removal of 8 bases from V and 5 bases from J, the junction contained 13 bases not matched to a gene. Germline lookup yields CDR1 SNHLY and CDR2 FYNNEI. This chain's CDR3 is CASRGGAGGFYGYTF. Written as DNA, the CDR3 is TGTGCCAGCCGAGGAGGGGCAGGGGGCTTTTATGGCTACACCTTC.

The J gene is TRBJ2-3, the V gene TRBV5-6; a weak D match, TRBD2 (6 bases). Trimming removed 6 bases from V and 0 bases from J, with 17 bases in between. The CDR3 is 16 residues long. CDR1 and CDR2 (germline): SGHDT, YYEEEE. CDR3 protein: CASTPGGATSTDTQYF. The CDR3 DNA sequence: TGTGCCAGCACCCCCGGAGGGGCTACTAGCACAGATACGCAGTATTTT.

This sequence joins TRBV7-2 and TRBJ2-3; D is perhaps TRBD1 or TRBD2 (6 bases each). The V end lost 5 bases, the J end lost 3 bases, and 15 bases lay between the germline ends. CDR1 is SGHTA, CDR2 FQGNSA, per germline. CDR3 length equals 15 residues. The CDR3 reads CASSPYRGVTDTQYF. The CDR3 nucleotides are TGTGCCAGCAGCCCATATAGGGGGGTTACAGATACGCAGTATTTT.

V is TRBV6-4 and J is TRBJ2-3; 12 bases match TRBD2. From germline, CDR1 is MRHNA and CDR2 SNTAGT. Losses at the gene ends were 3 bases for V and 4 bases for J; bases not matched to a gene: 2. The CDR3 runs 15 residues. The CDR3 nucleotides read TGTGCCAGCAGTGAACTAGCGGGGGGAGCAGATACGCAGTATTTT. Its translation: CASSELAGGADTQYF.

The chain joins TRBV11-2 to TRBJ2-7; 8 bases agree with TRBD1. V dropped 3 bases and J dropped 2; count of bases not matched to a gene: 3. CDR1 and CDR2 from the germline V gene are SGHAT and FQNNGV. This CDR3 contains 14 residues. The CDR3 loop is CASSFGTGTYEQYF. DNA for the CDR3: TGTGCCAGCAGCTTCGGGACAGGTACCTACGAGCAGTACTTC.

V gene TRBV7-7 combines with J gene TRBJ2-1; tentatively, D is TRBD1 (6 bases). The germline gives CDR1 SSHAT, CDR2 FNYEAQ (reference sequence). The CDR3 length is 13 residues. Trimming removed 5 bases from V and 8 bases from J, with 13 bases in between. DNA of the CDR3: TGTGCCAGCAGCCCGGACAGTTCGCATGAGCAGTTCTTC. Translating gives CASSPDSSHEQFF.

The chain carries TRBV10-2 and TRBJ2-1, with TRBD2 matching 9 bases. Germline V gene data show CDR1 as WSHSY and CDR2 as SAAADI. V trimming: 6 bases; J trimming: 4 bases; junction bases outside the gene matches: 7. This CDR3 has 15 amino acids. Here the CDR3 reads CASSVLAGLYNEQFF. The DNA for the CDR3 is TGCGCCAGCAGCGTCCTAGCGGGGCTATACAATGAGCAGTTCTTC.

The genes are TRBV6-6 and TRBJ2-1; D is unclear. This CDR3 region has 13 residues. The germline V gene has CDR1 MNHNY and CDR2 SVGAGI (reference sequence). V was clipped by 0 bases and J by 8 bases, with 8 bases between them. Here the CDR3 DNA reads TGTGCCAGCAGTTACTCGATAGGTTATGAGCAGTTCTTC. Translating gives CASSYSIGYEQFF.